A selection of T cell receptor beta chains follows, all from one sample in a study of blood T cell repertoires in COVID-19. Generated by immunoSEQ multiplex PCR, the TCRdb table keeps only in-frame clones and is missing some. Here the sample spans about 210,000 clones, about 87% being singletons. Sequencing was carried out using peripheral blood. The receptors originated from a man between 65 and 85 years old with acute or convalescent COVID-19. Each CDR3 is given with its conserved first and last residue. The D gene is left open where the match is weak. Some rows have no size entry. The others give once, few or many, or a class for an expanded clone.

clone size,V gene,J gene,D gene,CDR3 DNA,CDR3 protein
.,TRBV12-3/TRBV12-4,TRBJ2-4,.,TGTGCCAGCAGTTCCAGGACAGTTAACATTCAGTACTTC,CASSSRTVNIQYF
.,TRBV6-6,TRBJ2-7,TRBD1,TGTGCCAGCAGTGGCCGGGACAGGGTCTACGAGCAGTACTTC,CASSGRDRVYEQYF
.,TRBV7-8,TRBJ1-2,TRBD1,TGTGCCAGCAGCACGGACAGGGGGGACTATGGCTACACCTTC,CASSTDRGDYGYTF
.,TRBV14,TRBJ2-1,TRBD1,TGTGCCAGCAGCCATACCGGGACAGCCTACAATGAGCAGTTCTTC,CASSHTGTAYNEQFF
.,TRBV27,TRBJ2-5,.,TGTGCCAGCAGTTTAGATCGGACAAGACAAGAGACCCAGTACTTC,CASSLDRTRQETQYF
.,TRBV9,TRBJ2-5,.,TGTGCCAGCAGCCCCAGTGGAGGTGGGACCCAGTACTTC,CASSPSGGGTQYF
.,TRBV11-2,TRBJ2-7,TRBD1,TGTGCCAGCAGCTTAACCGCCGGGACAGCCTACGAGCAGTACTTC,CASSLTAGTAYEQYF
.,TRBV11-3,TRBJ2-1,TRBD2,TGTGCCAGCAGCTTAGGAAGTGCGGGAGTCAATGAGCAGTTCTTC,CASSLGSAGVNEQFF
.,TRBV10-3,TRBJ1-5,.,TGTGCCATCAGTGAGTCGGGGGGGGCGAGCAATCAGCCCCAGCATTTT,CAISESGGASNQPQHF
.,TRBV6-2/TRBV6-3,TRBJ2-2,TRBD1,TGTGCCAGCAGTTGGAACAGGGGAATCGGGAACACCGGGGAGCTGTTTTTT,CASSWNRGIGNTGELFF
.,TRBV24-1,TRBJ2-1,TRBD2,TGTGCCACCAGTGATTTGTCCTCGGGGGGGGGAAACTACAATGAGCAGTTCTTC,CATSDLSSGGGNYNEQFF
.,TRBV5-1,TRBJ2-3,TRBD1,TGCGCCAGCAGCCCGGACAGGGGCACAGATACGCAGTATTTT,CASSPDRGTDTQYF
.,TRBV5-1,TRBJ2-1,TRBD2,TGCGCCAGCAGCTTTCATAGCGGGAGGACCTACAATGAGCAGTTCTTC,CASSFHSGRTYNEQFF
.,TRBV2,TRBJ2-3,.,TGTGCCAGCTTTTGGAGCAGCTCCTTCACAGATACGCAGTATTTT,CASFWSSSFTDTQYF
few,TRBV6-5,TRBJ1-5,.,TGTGCCATCCAGACAAAGGGCAATCAGCCCCAGCATTTT,CAIQTKGNQPQHF
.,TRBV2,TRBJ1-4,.,TGTGCCAGCAAAACAGCTTTAAATGAAAAACTGTTTTTT,CASKTALNEKLFF
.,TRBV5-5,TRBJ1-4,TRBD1,TGTGCCAGCAGTTTCCGACAGGGAGGTGAAAAACTGTTTTTT,CASSFRQGGEKLFF
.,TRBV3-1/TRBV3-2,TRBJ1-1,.,TGTGCCAGCAGCCCCCGGTGGCGACAAATGAACACTGAAGCTTTCTTT,CASSPRWRQMNTEAFF
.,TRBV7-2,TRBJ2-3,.,TGTGCCAGCCATTACGGAGCCAAAGGCACAGATACGCAGTATTTT,CASHYGAKGTDTQYF